The 2 T cell receptor beta chains reported below all come from one sample, sequenced in a study of patients and donors after allogeneic stem cell transplantation. In TCRdb, the RT-PCR reads were re-called with MiXCR into one record per CDR3 protein. The table records 920,000 or so distinct CDR3 sequences, under 20% of them present only once. The sample comprised blood, either unsorted or a sorted T cell fraction (not recorded which). Receptors originate from a human donor who was either an allogeneic HSCT recipient or a stem cell or donor lymphocyte infusion donor (not recorded which). It is not recorded whose cells these are; they may come from a transplant donor.

This clonotype has more than one count but fewer than ten. V usage is TRBV27 and J usage is TRBJ2-1; a weak D match, TRBD2 (5 bases). CDR1 is MNHEY and CDR2 is SMNVEV in the germline V gene (reference sequence). The CDR3 consists of 18 residues. Trimming stripped 6 bases from V and 2 bases from J, with 23 bases between. The CDR3 DNA reads TGTGCCAGCAGCTCCCCCGGGCAGCGGCTCCTCCCCTACAATGAGCAGTTCTTC. Translation: CASSSPGQRLLPYNEQFF.

This clonotype was detected only a few times. The genes are TRBV6-1 and TRBJ2-2, with a tentative D call TRBD1 (5 bases). Per the germline V gene, CDR1 is MNHNS and CDR2 is SASEGT. This CDR3 is 12 amino acids long. Trimming took off 8 bases at V and 6 bases at J, with 10 bases between the two ends. CDR3 region: CASLPGSGELFF. The CDR3 region has the DNA TGTGCCAGCCTCCCAGGGTCCGGGGAGCTGTTTTTT.